Below, one T cell receptor (beta chain) is given with its context. Read sequence stops 3 residues before the CDR3 end, and the germline J gene provides the missing end. Different DNA sequences within this sample yield the same CDR3. This specimen comes from a study of T cells in women clearing cervical HPV infection. Background on the study: Cases' blood sampling followed lesion detection by median roughly 150 days (90 to 200).

The CDR3 spans 14 residues. Germline-derived CDR1 and CDR2 are SGHRS and YFSETQ. V was shortened by 4 bases and J by 2 bases, with 10 bases between the two germline ends. Repertoires were generated with immunoSEQ multiplex PCR, while TCRdb's copy carries only in-frame clones and drops some. The table for this sample gives 15,000 to 20,000 clones. The gene calls are TRBV5-1 and TRBJ1-3; TRBD1 is a possible D gene (5 bases). The material sequenced was blood buffy coat. The TCR originated in a woman aged 18-70 years with a cervical HPV16 infection that either progressed to CIN3+ or cleared (not recorded which). This CDR3 is CASSLQGAGNTIYF. CDR3 DNA, as far as it was read: TGCGCCAGCAGCCTTCAGGGTGCTGGAAACACC.